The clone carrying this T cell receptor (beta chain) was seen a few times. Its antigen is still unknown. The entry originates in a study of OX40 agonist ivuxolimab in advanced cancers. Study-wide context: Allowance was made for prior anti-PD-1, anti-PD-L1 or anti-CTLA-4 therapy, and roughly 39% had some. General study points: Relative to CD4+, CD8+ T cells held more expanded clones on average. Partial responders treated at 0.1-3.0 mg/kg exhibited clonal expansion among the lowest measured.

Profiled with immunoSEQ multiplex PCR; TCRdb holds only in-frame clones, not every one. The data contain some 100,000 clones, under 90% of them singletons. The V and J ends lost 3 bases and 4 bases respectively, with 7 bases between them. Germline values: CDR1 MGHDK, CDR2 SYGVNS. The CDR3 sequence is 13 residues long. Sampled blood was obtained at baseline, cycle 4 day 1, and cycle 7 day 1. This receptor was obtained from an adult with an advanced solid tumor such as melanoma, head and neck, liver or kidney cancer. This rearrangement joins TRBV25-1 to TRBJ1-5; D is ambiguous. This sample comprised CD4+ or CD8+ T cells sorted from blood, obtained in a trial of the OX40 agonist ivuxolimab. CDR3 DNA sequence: TGTGCCAGCAGTGAGGCGGGGAATCAGCCCCAGCATTTT. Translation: CASSEAGNQPQHF.